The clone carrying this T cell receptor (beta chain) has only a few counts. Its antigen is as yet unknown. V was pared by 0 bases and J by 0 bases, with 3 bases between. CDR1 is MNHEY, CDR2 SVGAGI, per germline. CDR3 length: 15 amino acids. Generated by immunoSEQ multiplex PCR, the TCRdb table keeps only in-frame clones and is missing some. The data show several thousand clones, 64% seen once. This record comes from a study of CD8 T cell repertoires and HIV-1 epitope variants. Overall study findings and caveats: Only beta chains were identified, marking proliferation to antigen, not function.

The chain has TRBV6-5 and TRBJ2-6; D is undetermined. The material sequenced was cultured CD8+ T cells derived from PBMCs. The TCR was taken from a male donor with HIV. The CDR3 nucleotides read TGTGCCAGCAGTTACTCCTTCTCTGGGGCCAACGTCCTGACTTTC. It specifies CASSYSFSGANVLTF.